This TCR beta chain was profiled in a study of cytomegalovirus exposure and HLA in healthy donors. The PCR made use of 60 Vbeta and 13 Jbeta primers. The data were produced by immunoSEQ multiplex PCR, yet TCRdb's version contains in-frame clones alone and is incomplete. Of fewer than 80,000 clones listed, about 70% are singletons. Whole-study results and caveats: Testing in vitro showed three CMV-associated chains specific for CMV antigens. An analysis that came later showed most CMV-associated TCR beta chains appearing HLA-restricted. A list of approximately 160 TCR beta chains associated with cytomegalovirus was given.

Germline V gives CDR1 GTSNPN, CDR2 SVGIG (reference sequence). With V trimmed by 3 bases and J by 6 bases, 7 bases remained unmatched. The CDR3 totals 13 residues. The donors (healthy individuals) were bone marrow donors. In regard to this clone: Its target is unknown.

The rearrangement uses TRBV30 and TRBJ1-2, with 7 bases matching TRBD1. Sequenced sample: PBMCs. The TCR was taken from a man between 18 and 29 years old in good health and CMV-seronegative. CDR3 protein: CAWRTGSYDGYTF. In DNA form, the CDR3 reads TGTGCCTGGAGGACAGGGAGTTATGATGGCTACACCTTC.